These T cell receptor beta chains were read from a single sample in a study of cytotoxic CD8 clonotypes in ibrutinib-treated CLL. Sequencing used immunoSEQ multiplex PCR; TCRdb keeps in-frame clones, though not all of them. The table records more than 300,000 clones, about 80% of them present only once. The sample was PBMCs, taken before ibrutinib treatment. Source of these receptors: a human donor with chronic lymphocytic leukemia. The CDR3 runs from the conserved cysteine through the conserved F or W. Fields, in order: V gene, D gene, J gene, clone size, CDR3 protein, CDR3 DNA. A D gene is named only where the DNA matches it firmly. A row's size may be missing; if present it is once, few, many or a size class.

>TRBV28|.|TRBJ1-5|few
CASSLPLRRDTNQPQHF
TGTGCCAGCAGTTTGCCCTTAAGAAGGGACACAAATCAGCCCCAGCATTTT
>TRBV5-4|.|TRBJ1-4|few
CASSPAGEKLFF
TGTGCCAGCAGTCCGGCGGGGGAAAAACTGTTTTTT
>TRBV30|.|TRBJ2-2|.
CAWSVLMGTGELFF
TGTGCCTGGAGTGTCTTGATGGGCACCGGGGAGCTGTTTTTT
>TRBV27|.|TRBJ2-7|.
CASSFWRGEQYF
TGTGCCAGCAGTTTTTGGCGGGGCGAGCAGTACTTC
>TRBV7-2|TRBD2|TRBJ2-7|.
CASSPSSGRAGYEQYF
TGTGCCAGCAGCCCATCTAGCGGGAGGGCCGGGTACGAGCAGTACTTC
>TRBV27|.|TRBJ1-2|.
CASMMRLGYGYTF
TGTGCCAGCATGATGCGTCTGGGCTATGGCTACACCTTC
>TRBV6-5|.|TRBJ1-1|.
CASSYSGGQTEAFF
TGTGCCAGCAGTTACTCTGGGGGGCAGACTGAAGCTTTCTTT
>TRBV19|.|TRBJ2-6|.
CASSIVQESSGANVLTF
TGTGCCAGTAGTATAGTACAGGAGAGCTCTGGGGCCAACGTCCTGACTTTC
>TRBV5-6|.|TRBJ1-4|.
CASSLGQDEKLFF
TGTGCCAGCAGCTTGGGACAGGATGAAAAACTGTTTTTT
>TRBV18|TRBD2|TRBJ2-7|few
CASSPTPSGSFAEQYF
TGTGCCAGCTCACCCACCCCCAGCGGGAGTTTCGCCGAGCAGTACTTC
>TRBV18|.|TRBJ1-1|.
CASSPPVRAEAFF
TGTGCCAGCTCACCACCTGTCCGGGCTGAAGCTTTCTTT
>TRBV27|.|TRBJ2-1|.
CASSYRSDEQFF
TGTGCCAGCAGTTACCGAAGCGATGAGCAGTTCTTC
>TRBV5-1|.|TRBJ2-1|.
CASSSGWGDDSYNEQFF
TGCGCCAGCAGCTCGGGGTGGGGGGACGACTCCTACAATGAGCAGTTCTTC
>TRBV5-1|TRBD1|TRBJ1-1|once
CASSWGDRDTEAFF
TGCGCCAGCAGCTGGGGGGACAGGGACACTGAAGCTTTCTTT
>TRBV2|.|TRBJ1-5|once
CASSQDAGYNQPQHF
TGTGCCAGCAGTCAGGACGCTGGGTATAATCAGCCCCAGCATTTT
>TRBV5-1|TRBD1|TRBJ1-1|.
CASSSQGVDTEAFF
TGCGCCAGCAGCTCCCAGGGGGTAGACACTGAAGCTTTCTTT
>TRBV4-1|.|TRBJ2-7|.
CASSRRAGAPYEQYF
TGCGCCAGCAGCCGAAGAGCAGGGGCTCCTTACGAGCAGTACTTC
>TRBV11-2|TRBD2|TRBJ2-3|.
CASSYSGISDTQYF
TGTGCCAGCAGCTACAGCGGGATCTCAGATACGCAGTATTTT
>TRBV4-1|TRBD1|TRBJ1-2|few
CASSPTNPGQGDGYTF
TGCGCCAGCAGCCCCACGAACCCGGGACAGGGCGATGGCTACACCTTC
>TRBV7-6|TRBD2|TRBJ2-7|.
CASSFAGTSPHYEQYF
TGTGCCAGCAGCTTCGCCGGGACTAGCCCTCATTACGAGCAGTACTTC
>TRBV4-1|.|TRBJ2-7|.
CASSQDKYGPRDHEQYF
TGCGCCAGCAGCCAAGACAAGTATGGACCCAGGGACCACGAGCAGTACTTC
>TRBV28|.|TRBJ2-5|.
CASRAAMGARETQYF
TGTGCCAGCCGCGCGGCGATGGGGGCGCGAGAGACCCAGTACTTC
>TRBV7-2|.|TRBJ2-7|.
CASSLVTAIQYF
TGTGCCAGCAGCTTAGTAACGGCGATCCAGTACTTC
>TRBV5-4|TRBD2|TRBJ2-3|.
CASSLVVLGLAGGPHTQYF
TGTGCCAGCAGCTTGGTCGTTTTGGGACTAGCGGGAGGGCCGCATACGCAGTATTTT
>TRBV5-1|.|TRBJ2-3|.
CASSSGRTDYTDTQYF
TGCGCCAGCAGCTCCGGACGGACCGATTACACAGATACGCAGTATTTT
>TRBV9|.|TRBJ2-7|.
CASSVGQVFSYEQYF
TGTGCCAGCAGCGTAGGGCAGGTTTTCTCCTACGAGCAGTACTTC
>TRBV7-2|.|TRBJ2-5|.
CASSLVWQGETQYF
TGTGCCAGCAGCTTAGTATGGCAGGGAGAGACCCAGTACTTC
>TRBV25-1|.|TRBJ2-7|few
CASSHRQALGEQYF
TGTGCCAGCAGTCATCGTCAAGCTCTTGGCGAGCAGTACTTC
>TRBV5-5|.|TRBJ1-4|.
CASSLGVQNNEKLFF
TGTGCCAGCAGCTTGGGGGTACAGAATAATGAAAAACTGTTTTTT
>TRBV27|.|TRBJ2-1|.
CASTSSVYNEQFF
TGTGCCAGCACCAGCAGCGTCTACAATGAGCAGTTCTTC
>TRBV4-3|TRBD2|TRBJ2-7|.
CASSPIPGEREGIGEQYF
TGCGCCAGCAGCCCGATACCTGGCGAGCGGGAGGGTATTGGCGAGCAGTACTTC
>TRBV29-1|.|TRBJ2-5|once
CSVEIGSETQYF
TGCAGCGTTGAAATAGGGAGCGAGACCCAGTACTTC
>TRBV10-3|TRBD1|TRBJ1-5|.
CAISERRTGTGNQPQHF
TGTGCCATCAGTGAAAGGAGGACAGGGACAGGCAATCAGCCCCAGCATTTT
>TRBV18|TRBD1|TRBJ1-4|.
CASSRQGTNEKLFF
TGTGCCAGCTCACGACAGGGAACTAATGAAAAACTGTTTTTT
>TRBV7-3|TRBD2|TRBJ2-7|.
CASSTQAGGPYEQYF
TGTGCCAGCAGCACGCAAGCGGGAGGGCCCTACGAGCAGTACTTC
>TRBV27|.|TRBJ2-1|.
CASSLRSDANEQFF
TGTGCCAGCAGTTTACGTTCTGATGCCAATGAGCAGTTCTTC
>TRBV7-3|TRBD2|TRBJ2-1|.
CASSFFPGLAGANEQFF
TGTGCCAGCAGCTTCTTCCCGGGACTAGCGGGAGCCAATGAGCAGTTCTTC
>TRBV28|TRBD2|TRBJ2-3|.
CASSSAQAGISTDTQYF
TGTGCCAGCAGTTCCGCCCAAGCGGGAATTAGCACAGATACGCAGTATTTT
>TRBV10-3|TRBD1|TRBJ2-7|.
CAISPGQDFAYEQYF
TGTGCCATCAGTCCGGGACAGGATTTTGCCTACGAGCAGTACTTC
>TRBV7-2|.|TRBJ2-6|.
CASSLHQGTGANVLTF
TGTGCCAGCAGCCTGCACCAGGGTACTGGGGCCAACGTCCTGACTTTC
>TRBV29-1|TRBD2|TRBJ2-7|.
CSVYKLSGRRYEQYF
TGCAGCGTTTATAAGCTTAGCGGGAGAAGGTACGAGCAGTACTTC
>TRBV19|.|TRBJ1-2|.
CASSTPARRDSDGYTF
TGTGCCAGTAGTACCCCCGCTCGTAGGGATTCGGATGGCTACACCTTC
>TRBV19|.|TRBJ1-2|.
CASTPGTIYGYTF
TGTGCCAGTACCCCGGGGACAATTTATGGCTACACCTTC
>TRBV10-2|.|TRBJ1-4|.
CASKHPTGNKNEKLFF
TGCGCCAGCAAACACCCGACAGGCAATAAAAATGAAAAACTGTTTTTT
>TRBV7-6|.|TRBJ1-5|.
CASSLMQGNQPQHF
TGTGCCAGCAGCTTAATGCAGGGCAATCAGCCCCAGCATTTT
>TRBV4-1|.|TRBJ1-2|.
CASSQDMASTHYGYTF
TGCGCCAGCAGCCAAGATATGGCTTCAACCCACTATGGCTACACCTTC